The 24 T cell receptor beta chains below all came from one sample that was sequenced in a study of T cell clusters in autoimmune cytopenias. Roughly 40,000 genome equivalents of blood DNA were amplified for TRB. TRB was amplified by touch-down multiplex PCR, primer pools A and B combined. For each CDR3 protein, TCRdb gives one entry from its re-call of the multiplex PCR reads, without DNA. The ten top clones account for around 2.7%, within a sample of some 13,000 distinct CDR3 sequences. What was sequenced was peripheral blood. Every receptor here comes from a human donor with an autoimmune cytopenia or autoimmune hepatitis (not recorded which).

This clonotype is medium-sized by frequency. The chain is built from TRBV19 and TRBJ2-3; TCRdb calls TRBD2, which cannot be checked without DNA. Germline CDR1 reads LNHDA; CDR2 reads SQIVND (reference sequence). CDR3 length: 16 amino acids. The CDR3 sequence: CASRGTSGRDTDTQYF.

This rearrangement joins TRBV6-6 to TRBJ1-3. Germline-derived CDR1 and CDR2 are MNHNY and SVGAGI (reference sequence). The CDR3 extends over 14 amino acids. CDR3 sequence reads: CASSPLGGGNTIYF.

The CDR3: CASSSSDSTSGANVLTF. The J gene is TRBJ2-6, the V gene TRBV5-4. CDR3 length equals 17 residues. Germline-derived CDR1 and CDR2 are SGHNT and YYREEE (reference sequence). Combining the CDR3 with reference TRBV5-4 and TRBJ2-6 gives the whole variable domain ETGVTQSPTHLIKTRGQQVTLRCSSQSGHNTVSWYQQALGQGPQFIFQYYREEENGRGNFPPRFSGLQFPNYSSELNVNALELDDSALYLCASSSSDSTSGANVLTFGAGSRLTVL.

By frequency, this clonotype is medium-sized. V gene TRBV18 combines with J gene TRBJ2-3; TCRdb reports TRBD2, a call that lacks DNA to check it against. Germline CDR1 and CDR2: KGHSH and LQKENI. This CDR3 is 16 amino acids long. CDR3 in amino acids: CASSPPGTSGSDTQYF.

The V gene is TRBV27, the J gene TRBJ2-3. CDR3 length: 17 residues. The germline V gene has CDR1 MNHEY and CDR2 SMNVEV (reference sequence). CDR3 residues: CASSLSFYSTSTDTQYF.

This chain joins TRBV18 and TRBJ2-5; the TCRdb call, TRBD2, lacks DNA for checking. CDR1 and CDR2 (germline): KGHSH, LQKENI. This CDR3 has 16 residues. CDR3 residues: CASSPFTSGNQETQYF.

The CDR3 protein is CASSLAGAADTQYF. The chain combines TRBV27 with TRBJ2-3; TCRdb lists TRBD1, though no DNA is available to test this call. Germline V CDR1 and CDR2: MNHEY, SMNVEV (reference sequence). This CDR3 has 14 amino acids.

This clonotype is medium-sized by frequency. CDR3 region: CASSSLLESYNEQFF. The V gene is TRBV19, the J gene TRBJ2-1. The CDR3 is 15 amino acids. Germline V gene lookup returns CDR1 LNHDA and CDR2 SQIVND (reference sequence).

V gene TRBV6-6 combines with J gene TRBJ2-3; TCRdb calls TRBD1, which cannot be checked without DNA. Looked up from germline, CDR1 is MNHNY and CDR2 is SVGAGI (reference sequence). The CDR3 is made up of 13 amino acids. CDR3 in amino acids: CASRQDRGGTQYF.

The V gene is TRBV24-1, the J gene TRBJ2-3; the D gene TCRdb calls, TRBD1, cannot be checked with no DNA. Per germline, CDR1 KGHDR and CDR2 SFDVKD. The CDR3 spans 16 residues. Here the CDR3 reads CATSAEGQGSTDTQYF.

V gene TRBV18 combines with J gene TRBJ2-2. The CDR3 consists of 17 residues. Per the germline V gene, CDR1 is KGHSH and CDR2 is LQKENI. CDR3 residues: CASSPTYRTVNTGELFF.

The rearrangement joins TRBV19 to TRBJ1-4; TCRdb picks TRBD1, but there is no DNA to check that call. Per the germline V gene, CDR1 is LNHDA and CDR2 is SQIVND (reference sequence). This CDR3 contains 15 residues. The CDR3 region is CASSILQGVDEKLFF.

The gene calls are TRBV27 and TRBJ1-2; as DNA is missing, the TRBD1 call by TCRdb cannot be tested. The CDR3 extends over 15 amino acids. In germline, CDR1 is MNHEY, CDR2 SMNVEV (reference sequence). The CDR3 sequence: CASSPTGAAIYGYTF.

The gene calls are TRBV6-1 and TRBJ2-7; checking the TCRdb D call of TRBD1 is not possible without DNA. The V gene's germline CDR1 is MNHNS and CDR2 SASEGT. The CDR3 runs to 13 residues. The chain's CDR3 is CATEDIDTYEQYF.

This clonotype ranks as medium-sized in terms of frequency. V and J are TRBV29-1 and TRBJ1-2; the D call from TCRdb, TRBD1, cannot be confirmed without DNA. Germline V lookup: CDR1 SQVTM, CDR2 ANQGSEA. The CDR3 covers 13 residues. CDR3 protein: CSVEGGGDYGYTF.

This clonotype ranks as medium-sized (0.01 to 0.1%) in terms of frequency. The CDR3 is CAWRSGASTDTQYF. The chain has TRBV30 and TRBJ2-3. This CDR3 contains 14 residues. CDR1 GTSNPN and CDR2 SVGIG come from the germline V gene (reference sequence).

Frequency places this clonotype as medium-sized. The chain joins TRBV29-1 to TRBJ1-2; the D call of TRBD1 rests on TCRdb alone, since no DNA is present to check it. Looked up from germline, CDR1 is SQVTM and CDR2 is ANQGSEA. CDR3 length equals 15 residues. The CDR3 here is CSVPPTAGRFYGYTF.

This chain links TRBV6-1 with TRBJ2-5; without DNA, the TCRdb call of TRBD1 cannot be checked. The CDR3 has 17 residues. The germline V gene encodes CDR1 MNHNS and CDR2 SASEGT. The chain's CDR3 is CASSELFGTDLQETQYF.

The V and J genes are TRBV12-3 or TRBV12-4 and TRBJ2-3; the D call of TRBD1 rests on TCRdb alone, since no DNA is present to check it. This CDR3 is built from 14 residues. The CDR3: CASTWGYGTDTQYF.

The chain has TRBV29-1 and TRBJ1-4; the TRBD1 assignment by TCRdb is unverifiable without DNA. CDR1 and CDR2 (germline): SQVTM, ANQGSEA. This CDR3 comprises 13 residues. The CDR3 sequence: CSVETGPDEKLFF.

The V and J genes are TRBV6-2 or TRBV6-3 and TRBJ2-1; the D call from TCRdb, TRBD1, cannot be confirmed without DNA. Germline V gives CDR1 MNHEY, CDR2 SVGEGT. CDR3 length: 16 amino acids. The CDR3 spells CASSHRSGGSYNEQFF.

The rearrangement joins TRBV30 to TRBJ2-2; TCRdb lists TRBD1, though no DNA is available to test this call. Germline CDR1 GTSNPN, CDR2 SVGIG (reference sequence). The CDR3 contains 15 residues. The CDR3 protein is CAWSDRGRSTGELFF.

The rearrangement uses TRBV6-1 and TRBJ1-1; there is no DNA to check the TCRdb D call of TRBD1. The germline V gene has CDR1 MNHNS and CDR2 SASEGT. This CDR3 is built from 13 residues. The chain's CDR3 is CASSETHREEAFF.

The genes are TRBV12-3 or TRBV12-4 and TRBJ2-1; TCRdb designates TRBD2, a call that cannot be tested without DNA. There are 14 residues in the CDR3. CDR3 loop: CASSGREVNNEQFF.